This T cell receptor (beta chain) stems from a study of graft-versus-host responses after intestinal transplantation (dated by TCRdb to 2020 to 2023). Regarding the complete study: Multivisceral, liver-intestinal, or isolated intestinal transplants were received by the recipients. Graft-versus-host and host-versus-graft alloreactive T cell clones were tracked in the graft, circulation and bone marrow after intestinal transplantation using bulk TCR-beta CDR3 sequencing. Of the 20 to 25 intestinal transplant recipients enrolled in the cohort, one of whom was a retransplant, a few patients without pretransplant specimens were excluded. Anti-thymocyte globulin induction was given to all recipients, followed by maintenance tacrolimus and steroids for about 3 years. To identify alloreactive clones, pre-transplant mixed lymphocyte reaction products were sequenced and compared with unstimulated pre-transplant donor and recipient T cells. Donor T cell macrochimerism was defined as a peak of at least 4% donor T cells among recipient peripheral blood mononuclear cells. Instead of going to the commercial service, samples from a few later patients were sequenced in-house on an Illumina MiSeq and processed with MiXCR.

Details on this clone: No antigen is known for it. No quality values exist for individual bases; no much larger clone is one base distant.

Library preparation employed the immunoSEQ multiplex PCR assay. For most patients, high-throughput TCR-beta CDR3 sequencing of genomic DNA was performed by Adaptive Biotechnologies. The source study handled its data this way. Adaptive's ImmunoSEQ software supplied the TCR sequencing data for approximately 18 patients, while MiXCR and VDJtools were used to process three other patients. CDR3 nucleotide sequences shared by donor and recipient were removed because the origin of these sequences could not be assigned. Alloreactive clones required at least 2-fold expansion over unstimulated cells and minimum CFSE-low frequency of 0.002% (template counts) or 0.001% (read counts). Clones detected in sequenced pre-transplant spleen, lymph node, or MLR CFSE-low populations of the donor or recipient were defined as mappable. Cumulative frequency of alloreactive clones was calculated as a percentage of all sequences weighted by copy number. Here the immuneACCESS table is served through TCRdb, limited to in-frame sequences with V and J called. Missing clones are a known gap in these copies; in checked studies unresolved V genes cover under half, and the rest lacks a known reason. The DNA gave D and trimming, while V, J and clone size come from that table. For this sample the table gives 35,000 to 45,000 clones, of which roughly 90% were detected only once. The ten most abundant clones make up 4.4% of the sample.

Blood samples were collected up to 4 times in the first month after transplant and then at least monthly when available. What the authors observed across the whole study: GvH clones were found in recipient bone marrow, and some of the GvH clones appeared earlier in ileal mucosa or blood, which is consistent with an intestinal mucosal origin. Early after transplant, peak levels of circulating GvH clones were found to be associated with declines in HvG clones. Conclusions were limited by the relatively low number and heterogeneity of intestinal transplant patients. Patients with donor T cell macrochimerism had high GvH to HvG T cell clonal ratios in their allografts.

From its cysteine to its phenylalanine, the CDR3 spans 13 amino acids. Only CDR3 DNA remains: 39 bases, in frame from the first base. The CDR1 and CDR2 encoded by the germline V gene are SGDLS and YYNGEE. Relative to germline, V is missing 4 bases and J is missing 12 bases, with 9 bases of the junction outside any gene match. The sample in question was PBMCs, obtained 524 days after transplant. The chain was built from TRBV9 and TRBJ2-2, with 7 middle bases fitting TRBD2. This TCR derives from a human patient who received an intestinal transplant, so some T cells may come from the graft donor. The CDR3 reads CASSPGTTDQLFF. In nucleotides, the sequence is TGTGCCAGCAGCCCCGGGACTACCGATCAGCTGTTTTTT.